This TCR beta chain was documented in a study of blood T cells in healthy people across ages. This clonotype was observed once. The antigen remains undetermined. The study's findings and limits: Fewer expanded clones and more diversity marked long-lived versus aged donors.

For the second PCR, which ran for roughly 6 to 12 cycles, a sample-barcoded 5' primer and a J-beta primer mix were used. MiXCR, run by TCRdb on the 5' RACE reads, gives a single entry per CDR3 protein. Here the sample spans roughly 1.5 million distinct CDR3 sequences, less than 45% being singletons. The sequencing input was blood. The receptor was isolated from a woman younger than 30 in good health.

The CDR3 DNA sequence: TGTGCCAGCGGGACAGGGGGCCATGGCTACACCTTC. It specifies CASGTGGHGYTF. The chain has TRBV7-2 and TRBJ1-2, with 12 positions matching TRBD1. Losses at the gene ends were 8 bases for V and 6 bases for J; bases not matched to a gene: 1. The CDR3 spans 12 residues. Germline V gives CDR1 SGHTA, CDR2 FQGNSA.